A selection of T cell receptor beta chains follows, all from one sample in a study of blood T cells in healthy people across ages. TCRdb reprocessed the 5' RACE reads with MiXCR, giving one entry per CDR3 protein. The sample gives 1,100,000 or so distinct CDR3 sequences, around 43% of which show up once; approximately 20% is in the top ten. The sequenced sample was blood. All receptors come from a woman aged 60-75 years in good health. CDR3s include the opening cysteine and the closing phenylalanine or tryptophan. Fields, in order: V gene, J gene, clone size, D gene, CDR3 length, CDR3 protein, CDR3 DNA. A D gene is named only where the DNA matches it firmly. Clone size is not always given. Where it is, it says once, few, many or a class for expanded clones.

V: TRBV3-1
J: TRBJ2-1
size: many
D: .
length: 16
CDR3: CASSIPPRESVYEQFF
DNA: TGTGCCAGCAGCATCCCACCGAGGGAGTCGGTCTATGAGCAGTTCTTC

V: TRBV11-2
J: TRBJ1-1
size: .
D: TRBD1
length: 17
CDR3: CASSFESQGHYNTEAFF
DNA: TGTGCCAGCAGCTTCGAGTCACAGGGGCACTATAACACTGAAGCTTTCTTT

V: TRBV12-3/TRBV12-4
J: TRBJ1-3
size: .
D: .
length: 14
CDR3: CASSPGTSGNTIYF
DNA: TGTGCCAGCAGTCCGGGGACCTCTGGAAACACCATATATTTT

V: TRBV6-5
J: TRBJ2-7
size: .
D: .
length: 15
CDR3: CASSYSIGVPSEQYF
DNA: TGTGCCAGCAGTTACTCTATTGGGGTTCCTAGCGAGCAGTACTTC

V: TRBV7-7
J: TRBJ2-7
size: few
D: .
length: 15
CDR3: CASSFGRGGSYEQYF
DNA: TGTGCCAGCAGCTTTGGCAGGGGGGGCTCCTACGAGCAGTACTTC

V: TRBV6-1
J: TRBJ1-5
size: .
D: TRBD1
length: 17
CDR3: CASRPGTGITSNQPQHF
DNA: TGTGCCAGCAGGCCCGGGACAGGGATTACCAGCAATCAGCCCCAGCATTTT

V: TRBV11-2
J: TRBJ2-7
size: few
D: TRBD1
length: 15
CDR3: CASSSGTGFTYEQYF
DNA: TGTGCCAGCAGCTCGGGGACAGGGTTCACCTACGAGCAGTACTTC

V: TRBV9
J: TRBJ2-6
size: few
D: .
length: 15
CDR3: CASSGTVSGANVLTF
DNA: TGTGCCAGCAGCGGAACAGTCTCTGGGGCCAACGTCCTGACTTTC

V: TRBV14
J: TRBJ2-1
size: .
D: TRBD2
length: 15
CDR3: CASSQDSGRAGQQFF
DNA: TGTGCCAGCAGCCAAGATAGCGGGAGGGCCGGGCAGCAGTTCTTC

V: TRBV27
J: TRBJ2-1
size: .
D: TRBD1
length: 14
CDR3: CASAPGQRYNEQFF
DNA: TGTGCCAGCGCGCCGGGACAGAGATACAATGAGCAGTTCTTC

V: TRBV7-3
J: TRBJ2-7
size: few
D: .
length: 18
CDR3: CASSLTGPGAGISYEQYF
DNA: TGTGCCAGCAGCTTAACGGGCCCGGGGGCAGGGATTTCCTACGAGCAGTACTTC

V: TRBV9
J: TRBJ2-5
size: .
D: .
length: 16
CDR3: CASSVGVGAPQETQYF
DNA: TGTGCCAGCAGCGTAGGGGTGGGGGCGCCCCAAGAGACCCAGTACTTC

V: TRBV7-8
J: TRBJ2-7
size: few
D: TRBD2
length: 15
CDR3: CASSPSGRSLGEQYF
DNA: TGTGCCAGCAGCCCTAGCGGGAGAAGTTTGGGCGAGCAGTACTTC

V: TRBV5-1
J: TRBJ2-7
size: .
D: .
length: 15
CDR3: CASSPRELSSYEQYF
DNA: TGCGCCAGCTCCCCTCGAGAGTTGAGCTCCTACGAGCAGTACTTC

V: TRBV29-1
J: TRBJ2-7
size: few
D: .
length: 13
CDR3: CSVARTGTYEQYF
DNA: TGCAGCGTTGCAAGAACAGGTACCTACGAGCAGTACTTC

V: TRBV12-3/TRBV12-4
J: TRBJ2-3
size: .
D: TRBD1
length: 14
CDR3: CASSTGGTTDTQYF
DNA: TGTGCCAGCAGCACAGGGGGCACCACAGATACGCAGTATTTT

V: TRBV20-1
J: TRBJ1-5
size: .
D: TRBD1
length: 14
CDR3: CSASTQGAGQPQHF
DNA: TGCAGTGCTAGCACCCAGGGGGCAGGTCAGCCCCAGCATTTT

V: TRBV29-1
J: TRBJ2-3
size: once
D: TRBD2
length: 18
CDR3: CSVEKQGRTSFGADTQYF
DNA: TGCAGCGTTGAAAAGCAGGGCCGGACTAGCTTTGGCGCAGATACGCAGTATTTT

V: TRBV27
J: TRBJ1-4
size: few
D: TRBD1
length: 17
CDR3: CASSSTRTGATNEKLFF
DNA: TGTGCCAGCAGTTCTACCCGGACAGGCGCAACTAATGAAAAACTGTTTTTT

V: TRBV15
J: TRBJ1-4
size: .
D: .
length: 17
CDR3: CATSRDRGGTYPEKLFF
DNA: TGTGCCACCAGCAGAGATCGCGGCGGGACATACCCTGAAAAACTGTTTTTT

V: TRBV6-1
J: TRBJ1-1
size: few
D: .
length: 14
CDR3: CASSLGTPNTEAFF
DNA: TGTGCCAGCAGTCTCGGGACTCCGAACACTGAAGCTTTCTTT

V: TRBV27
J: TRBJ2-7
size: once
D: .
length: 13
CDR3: CVSRRASSYEQYF
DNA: TGTGTCAGCCGGAGGGCCTCCTCCTACGAGCAGTACTTC

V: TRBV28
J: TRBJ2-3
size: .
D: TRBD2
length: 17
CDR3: CASSETSGRGRTDTQYF
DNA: TGTGCCAGCAGTGAGACTAGCGGGAGGGGTCGCACAGATACGCAGTATTTT

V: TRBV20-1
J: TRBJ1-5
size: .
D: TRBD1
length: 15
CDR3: CSATEQGAPGQPQHF
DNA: TGCAGTGCTACGGAACAGGGGGCGCCGGGTCAGCCCCAGCATTTT

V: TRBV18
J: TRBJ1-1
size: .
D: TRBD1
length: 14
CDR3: CASPPPDRPAEAFF
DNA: TGTGCCAGCCCACCACCGGACAGGCCGGCTGAAGCTTTCTTT

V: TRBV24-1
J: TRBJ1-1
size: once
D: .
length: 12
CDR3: CATSDPGTEAFF
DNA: TGTGCCACCAGTGATCCCGGGACAGAAGCTTTCTTT